This TCR beta chain emerged from a study of control samples from healthy donors and cancer patients. CDR3 length: 13 amino acids. V was trimmed by 5 bases and J by 3 bases, leaving 10 bases between them. The germline V gene has CDR1 MNHEY and CDR2 SMNVEV (reference sequence). Here immunoSEQ multiplex PCR was the method, and the copy in TCRdb shows in-frame clones only, minus some. The profile shows about 140,000 clones, 94% of them singletons. This receptor was identified in a man in his forties in good health. The chain has TRBV27 and TRBJ1-2; D is unresolved. Sequenced: blood. The DNA of the CDR3 is TGTGCCAGCAGTCCGGACGGTTACTATGGCTACACCTTC. Translation: CASSPDGYYGYTF.